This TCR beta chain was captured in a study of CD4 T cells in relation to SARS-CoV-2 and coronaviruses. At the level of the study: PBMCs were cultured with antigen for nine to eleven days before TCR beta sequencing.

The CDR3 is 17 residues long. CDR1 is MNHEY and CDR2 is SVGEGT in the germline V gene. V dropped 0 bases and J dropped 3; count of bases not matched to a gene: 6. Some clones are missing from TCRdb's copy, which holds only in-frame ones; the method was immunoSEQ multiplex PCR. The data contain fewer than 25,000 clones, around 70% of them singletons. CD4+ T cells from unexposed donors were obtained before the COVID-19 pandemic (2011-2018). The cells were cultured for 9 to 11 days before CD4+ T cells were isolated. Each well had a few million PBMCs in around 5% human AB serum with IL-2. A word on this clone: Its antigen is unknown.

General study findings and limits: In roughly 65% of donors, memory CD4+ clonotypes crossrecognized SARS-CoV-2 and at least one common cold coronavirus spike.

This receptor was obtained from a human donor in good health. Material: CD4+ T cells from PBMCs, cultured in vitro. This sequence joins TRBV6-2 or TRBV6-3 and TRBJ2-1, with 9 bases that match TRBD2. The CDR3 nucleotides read TGTGCCAGCAGTTACTCCCCCCCTAGCGGGATCTACAATGAGCAGTTCTTC. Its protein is CASSYSPPSGIYNEQFF.